The clone carrying this T cell receptor (beta chain) was seen a single time. The data originate from a study of blood T cell repertoires in COVID-19. The CDR3 contains 15 residues. Germline-derived CDR1 and CDR2 are SEHNR and FQNEAQ (reference sequence). The V segment lost 0 bases and the J segment 7 bases; nucleotides outside the gene matches: 7. Some clones are missing from TCRdb's copy, which holds only in-frame ones; the method was immunoSEQ multiplex PCR. The top ten clones hold around 7% of a sample with fewer than 250,000 clones, about 80% of them seen once. Sequencing input: peripheral blood. This sequence joins TRBV7-9 and TRBJ1-2, with 8 bases that match TRBD1. This sequence originates from a woman in her forties or fifties with acute or convalescent COVID-19. Here the CDR3 reads CASSLADRERVGYTF. The CDR3 region has the DNA TGTGCCAGCAGCTTAGCGGACAGGGAAAGAGTTGGCTACACCTTC.